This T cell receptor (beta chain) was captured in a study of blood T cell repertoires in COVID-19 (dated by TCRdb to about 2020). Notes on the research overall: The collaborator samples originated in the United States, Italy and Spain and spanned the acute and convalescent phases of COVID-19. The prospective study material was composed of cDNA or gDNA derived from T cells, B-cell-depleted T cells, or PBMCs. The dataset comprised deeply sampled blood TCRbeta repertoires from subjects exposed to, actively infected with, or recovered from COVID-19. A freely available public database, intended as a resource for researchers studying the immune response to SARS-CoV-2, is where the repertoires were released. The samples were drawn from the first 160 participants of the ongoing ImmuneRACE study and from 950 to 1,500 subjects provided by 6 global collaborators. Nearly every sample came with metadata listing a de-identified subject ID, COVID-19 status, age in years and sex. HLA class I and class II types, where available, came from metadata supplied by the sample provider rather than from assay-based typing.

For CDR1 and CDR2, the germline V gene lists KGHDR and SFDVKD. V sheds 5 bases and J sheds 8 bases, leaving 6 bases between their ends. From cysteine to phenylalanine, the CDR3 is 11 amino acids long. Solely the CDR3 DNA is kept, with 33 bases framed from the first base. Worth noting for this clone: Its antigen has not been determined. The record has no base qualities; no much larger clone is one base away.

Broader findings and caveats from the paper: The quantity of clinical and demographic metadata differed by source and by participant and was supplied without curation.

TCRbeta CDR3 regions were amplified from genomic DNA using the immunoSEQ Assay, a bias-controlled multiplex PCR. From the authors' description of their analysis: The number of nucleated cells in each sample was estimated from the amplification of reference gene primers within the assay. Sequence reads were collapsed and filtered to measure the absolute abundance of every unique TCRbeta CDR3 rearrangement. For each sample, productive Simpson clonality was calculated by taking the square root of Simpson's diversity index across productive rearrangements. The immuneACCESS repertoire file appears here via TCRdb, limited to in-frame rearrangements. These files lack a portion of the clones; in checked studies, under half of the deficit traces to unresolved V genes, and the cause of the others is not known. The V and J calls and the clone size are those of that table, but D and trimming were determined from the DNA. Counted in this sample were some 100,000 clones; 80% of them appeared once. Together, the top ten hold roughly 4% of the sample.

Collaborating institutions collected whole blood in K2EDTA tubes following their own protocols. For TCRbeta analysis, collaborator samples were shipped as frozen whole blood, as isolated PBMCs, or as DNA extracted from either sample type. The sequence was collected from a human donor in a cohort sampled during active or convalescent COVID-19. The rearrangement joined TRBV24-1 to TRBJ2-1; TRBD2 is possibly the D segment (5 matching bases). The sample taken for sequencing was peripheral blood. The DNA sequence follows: TGTGCCACCAGTGCTAGCCATGAGCAGTTCTTC. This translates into CATSASHEQFF.